The 23 T cell receptor beta chains in this list originate from one sample, sequenced in a study of blood T cells in healthy people across ages (dated by TCRdb to between 2015 and 2017). The library came from 5' RACE. The listed sequencing device is Illumina HiSeq 2500. A second about 7 to 12 cycle PCR used a sample-barcoded 5' primer and a J-beta primer mix. In TCRdb, the public reads were trimmed at Q25 with fastp and aligned with MiXCR, with productive beta chains retained. Rows matching on CDR3 protein sequence are summarized as one entry with the most common DNA and genes. This sample comprises some 1.5 million distinct CDR3 sequences, 35% to 45% of them detected only once. In total, the top ten clones hold about 4.1% of the sample. Material: blood. The receptor set was obtained from a woman younger than 30 in good health.

The chain carries TRBV12-3 or TRBV12-4 and TRBJ2-3, with no clear D. The CDR3 consists of 15 residues. Deletions cut 3 bases from V and 2 bases from J, with 12 bases between. CDR3 in DNA: TGTGCCAGCAGTTTTTCAGCGCGTCCCACAGATACGCAGTATTTT. Protein product: CASSFSARPTDTQYF.

This clonotype was counted only a few times. Compared with germline, one end of the junction differs, possibly owing to a read error. The chain is built from TRBV11-2 and TRBJ2-7, with D unclear. In germline, CDR1 is SGHAT, CDR2 FQNNGV. This CDR3 contains 14 residues. CDR3 DNA: TGTGCCGGCAGCTTAGGTGAGGTCTTCTACGAGCAGTACTTC. The encoded protein is CAGSLGEVFYEQYF.

V gene TRBV20-1 combines with J gene TRBJ2-7, with 9 bases lining up with TRBD2. The end of the DNA fits TRBJ2-5 better, so the J call may be wrong. The CDR3 has 13 residues. Germline CDR1 reads DFQATT; CDR2 reads SNEGSKA (reference sequence). Here the CDR3 reads CSARRTSVGTQYF. In DNA form, the CDR3 reads TGCAGTGCTAGAAGGACTAGCGTCGGGACCCAGTACTTC.

The rearrangement links TRBV7-6 to TRBJ2-1, with TRBD1 matching over 7 bases. The CDR3 length is 19 residues. The germline CDR1 and CDR2 sequences are SGHVS and FNYEAQ. V gave up 2 bases and J gave up 2 bases; unmatched junction bases: 15. The CDR3 here is CASSLYVSLGTVPYNEQFF. The CDR3 bases are TGTGCCAGCAGCTTATACGTGAGCCTTGGGACAGTACCCTACAATGAGCAGTTCTTC.

This clonotype came up a few times. The rearrangement links TRBV6-1 to TRBJ2-5; 12 bases match TRBD2. The CDR3 runs to 14 residues. With 7 bases clipped from V and 5 bases from J, the junction kept 5 bases outside the gene matches. Germline V lookup: CDR1 MNHNS, CDR2 SASEGT. The CDR3 DNA is TGTGCCAGCACTCTAGCGGGAGGGCCGGAGACCCAGTACTTC. This encodes CASTLAGGPETQYF.

V gene TRBV9 combines with J gene TRBJ2-7, with D perhaps matching TRBD1 or TRBD2 (6 bases each). The CDR3 length is 16 residues. V was pared by 4 bases and J by 4 bases, with 21 bases between. Germline V lookup: CDR1 SGDLS, CDR2 YYNGEE. The CDR3 is CASSPTGSGGIYEQYF. In DNA form, the CDR3 reads TGTGCCAGCAGCCCAACGGGGTCCGGGGGCATATACGAGCAGTACTTC.

The genes are TRBV7-9 and TRBJ2-1; 9 nucleotides align to TRBD2. V was pared by 1 base and J by 0 bases, with 10 bases of the junction left unmatched. Germline loops: CDR1 SEHNR, CDR2 FQNEAQ (reference sequence). CDR3 length: 19 amino acids. CDR3 nucleotide sequence: TGTGCCAGCAGCTTAGGGCGGCTAGCGGGGCCTAGCTCCTACAATGAGCAGTTCTTC. Translation gives CASSLGRLAGPSSYNEQFF.

The chain links TRBV20-1 to TRBJ1-2, with TRBD1 identical over 8 bases. The CDR3 spans 13 residues. CDR1 and CDR2 from the germline V gene are DFQATT and SNEGSKA (reference sequence). J gave up 3 bases and V 5 bases, and 5 bases lay outside the gene matches. CDR3: CSAFDRGDYGYTF. The DNA of the CDR3 is TGCAGTGCTTTTGACAGGGGAGACTATGGCTACACCTTC.

The V call is TRBV20-1, the J call TRBJ2-3; D tentatively fits TRBD1 or TRBD2 (5 bases each). The V end lost 0 bases, the J end lost 5 bases, and 21 bases lay between the germline ends. The CDR3 totals 17 residues. Germline lookup yields CDR1 DFQATT and CDR2 SNEGSKA (reference sequence). The CDR3 DNA reads TGCAGTGCTAGAGAAGAGGAAGTTGTCGGGGCAGGAGATACGCAGTATTTT. Protein sequence: CSAREEEVVGAGDTQYF.

The rearrangement joins TRBV2 to TRBJ2-1; D uncertain. The germline V gene encodes CDR1 SNHLY and CDR2 FYNNEI. The CDR3 sequence is 13 residues long. V was clipped by 2 bases and J by 2 bases, with 4 bases between them. For the CDR3, the DNA is TGTGCCAGCAGTGAATACACCTACAATGAGCAGTTCTTC. Its translation is CASSEYTYNEQFF.

This clonotype was seen more than once but under ten times. This chain connects TRBV15 to TRBJ2-6; possibly TRBD1 or TRBD2 for D (5 bases each). This CDR3 is 17 amino acids long. The V and J ends lost 0 bases and 4 bases respectively, with 13 bases between them. The germline V gene has CDR1 LNHNV and CDR2 YYDKDF (reference sequence). The CDR3 sequence is CATSRDSGLGGANVLTF. The CDR3 nucleotides read TGTGCCACCAGCAGAGATTCGGGGCTAGGCGGGGCCAACGTCCTGACTTTC.

The V gene is TRBV3-1, the J gene TRBJ1-2; D possibly corresponds to TRBD1 (5 bases). The CDR3 extends over 14 amino acids. Germline loops: CDR1 LGHDT, CDR2 YNNKEL (reference sequence). V was cut by 1 base and J by 3 bases, with 9 bases left in between. The CDR3 region is CASSQAGRDYGYTF. The CDR3 DNA sequence: TGTGCCAGCAGCCAAGCCGGCAGGGACTATGGCTACACCTTC.

This clonotype occurred many times. The chain has TRBV7-2 and TRBJ2-3; 13 bases are shared with TRBD2. V was pared by 5 bases and J by 1 base, with 3 bases of the junction left unmatched. This CDR3 has 16 residues. CDR1 and CDR2 (germline): SGHTA, FQGNSA. The CDR3 DNA follows: TGTGCCAGCAGCCCAGGACTAGCGGGGGGCACAGATACGCAGTATTTT. Amino acids: CASSPGLAGGTDTQYF.

V usage is TRBV20-1 and J usage is TRBJ1-2; 11 bases fit TRBD1. The CDR3 is 17 amino acids. Germline CDR1 and CDR2: DFQATT and SNEGSKA (reference sequence). With 1 base clipped from V and 4 bases from J, the junction kept 11 bases outside the gene matches. This CDR3 reads CSARVKDRGPVSYGYTF. The CDR3 DNA reads TGCAGTGCTAGAGTTAAGGACAGGGGGCCGGTCTCCTATGGCTACACCTTC.

The chain couples TRBV11-2 to TRBJ2-2; D unclear. Trimming cost V 8 bases and J 7 bases, with 5 bases left between them. The CDR3 runs 10 residues. CDR1 and CDR2 (germline): SGHAT, FQNNGV. CDR3 sequence: CASQNGELFF. DNA of the CDR3: TGTGCCAGCCAGAACGGGGAGCTGTTTTTT.

V gene TRBV29-1 combines with J gene TRBJ1-1; 12 bases are a match to TRBD1. The CDR3 loop spans 15 amino acids. V was pared by 4 bases and J by 5 bases, with 8 bases of the junction left unmatched. Germline V gene sequence: CDR1 SQVTM, CDR2 ANQGSEA. Here the CDR3 reads CSVGLRDRGPTEAFF. The CDR3 nucleotides read TGCAGCGTTGGACTCCGGGACAGGGGGCCTACTGAAGCTTTCTTT.

On this clonotype: A read error may produce the germline difference seen at one junction end. J is TRBJ2-1 and V is TRBV27, with D perhaps TRBD2 (6 bases). The CDR3 is 12 amino acids. Germline assignment: CDR1 MNHEY and CDR2 SMNVEV (reference sequence). CDR3 sequence: CAISFTSTEQFF. The CDR3 DNA sequence: TGTGCCATCAGTTTTACTAGCACGGAGCAGTTCTTC.

This chain connects TRBV9 to TRBJ1-4; D uncertain. CDR1 and CDR2 from the germline V gene are SGDLS and YYNGEE. The CDR3 loop spans 15 amino acids. Trimming pared 2 bases from V and 0 bases from J, leaving 8 bases between. The CDR3 protein is CASSVSRATNEKLFF. DNA for the CDR3: TGTGCCAGCAGCGTCAGCCGTGCAACTAATGAAAAACTGTTTTTT.

The chain is built from TRBV12-3 or TRBV12-4 and TRBJ2-3, with TRBD2 matching over 9 bases. V lost 6 bases, J lost 1 base, and 14 bases stayed unmatched. This CDR3 is 18 amino acids long. CDR3 bases: TGTGCCAGCAGGTTCGGCGGGAGGGGCCTGCTTGGCACAGATACGCAGTATTTT. Translating gives CASRFGGRGLLGTDTQYF.

This chain connects TRBV28 to TRBJ2-5; 10 nucleotides agree with TRBD2. This CDR3 comprises 16 residues. The V gene end was trimmed by 7 bases and the J gene end by 11 bases; junction bases not matched to a gene: 19. Germline V lookup: CDR1 MDHEN, CDR2 SYDVKM. The CDR3 spells CASTSTGTSAYNEQYF. The CDR3, as DNA: TGTGCCAGCACCAGTACCGGGACTAGCGCTTACAATGAGCAGTACTTC.

This chain uses TRBV9 with TRBJ1-2, with TRBD1 matching over 9 bases. The ends lost 3 bases at V and 3 bases at J; junction bases unmatched: 6. The CDR3 has 15 amino acids. CDR1 and CDR2 (germline): SGDLS, YYNGEE. Here the CDR3 DNA reads TGTGCCAGCAGCGCCCTGGACAGGGGTGACTATGGCTACACCTTC. Protein product: CASSALDRGDYGYTF.

This clonotype was seen just once. The chain couples TRBV6-6 to TRBJ1-2; D may be TRBD1 (6 bases). Trimming took off 7 bases at V and 6 bases at J, with 18 bases between the two ends. Germline CDR1 reads MNHNY; CDR2 reads SVGAGI (reference sequence). This CDR3 has 14 residues. CDR3 in amino acids: CASTEVGGNDGYTF. DNA of the CDR3: TGTGCCAGCACCGAGGTGGGGGGCAACGATGGCTACACCTTC.

V is TRBV21-1 and J is TRBJ1-5; the table gives TRBD1 as D, unverified against the DNA. TRBV21-1 is designated a pseudogene. This CDR3 contains 15 residues. Here the CDR3 DNA reads TGTGCCAGCAGCAAAGGTGGGGCAGGGATTCAGCCCCAGCATTTT. Its protein is CASSKGGAGIQPQHF.